The 26 T cell receptor beta chains below were found in one sample sequenced in a study of T cell clonotyping in hematopoietic cell transplantation. Sequenced by immunoSEQ multiplex PCR; TCRdb stores in-frame clones only, minus some. The sample includes some 7,200 clones, roughly 94% seen only once; the top ten take 1.3%. The sequenced sample was peripheral blood mononuclear cells, obtained 30 days after allogeneic stem cell transplant. The receptors were sampled from a male patient between 60 and 69 years old who had an allogeneic stem cell transplant from an unrelated donor, so T cells may come from the graft donor. Some clones in this sample may be carry-over from other donors' samples.

This chain joins TRBV5-1 and TRBJ2-7, with TRBD2 identical over 8 bases. The V segment lost 0 bases and the J segment 3 bases; nucleotides outside the gene matches: 2. The germline V gene encodes CDR1 SGHRS and CDR2 YFSETQ. CDR3 length equals 14 residues. The CDR3 loop is CASSLDREGYEQYF. The CDR3 DNA reads TGCGCCAGCAGCTTGGACCGGGAGGGCTACGAGCAGTACTTC.

The chain carries TRBV2 and TRBJ2-5; D remains ambiguous. Trimming shortened V by 5 bases and J by 5 bases, and 3 bases separated the two germline ends. Germline lookup yields CDR1 SNHLY and CDR2 FYNNEI. The CDR3 contains 10 residues. CDR3 nucleotides: TGTGCCAGCAGTAGGGAGACCCAGTACTTC. It yields the protein CASSRETQYF. The full variable domain, its missing parts supplied by reference TRBV2 and TRBJ2-5, is EPEVTQTPSHQVTQMGQEVILRCVPISNHLYFYWYRQILGQKVEFLVSFYNNEISEKSEIFDDQFSVERPDGSNFTLKIRSTKLEDSAMYFCASSRETQYFGPGTRLLVL.

The chain is built from TRBV29-1 and TRBJ2-7; D is undetermined. V lost 3 bases to trimming and J lost 0 bases, with 18 bases between them. Germline CDR1 SQVTM, CDR2 ANQGSEA. This CDR3 is 16 amino acids long. CDR3 coding DNA: TGCAGCGTTGAGGGCAGACCTCAGCCCAGCTCCTACGAGCAGTACTTC. Amino acids: CSVEGRPQPSSYEQYF.

This CDR3 is CASSFAYEQYF. CDR3 bases: TGTGCCAGCAGCTTTGCCTACGAGCAGTACTTC. The rearrangement links TRBV6-5 to TRBJ2-7; no clear D. The CDR3 totals 11 residues. The V and J ends lost 6 bases and 2 bases respectively, with 5 bases between them. Germline CDR1 and CDR2: MNHEY and SVGAGI.

The V gene is TRBV6-1, the J gene TRBJ1-1, with D possibly matching TRBD1 (6 bases). V lost 8 bases to trimming and J lost 3 bases, with 19 bases between them. The CDR3 extends over 15 amino acids. The germline V gene encodes CDR1 MNHNS and CDR2 SASEGT. The DNA of the CDR3 is TGTGCCAGCGGCCCCAACGCCGGGGGCTACACTGAAGCTTTCTTT. This translates into CASGPNAGGYTEAFF.

V gene TRBV30 combines with J gene TRBJ2-7; TRBD1 matches 8 bases. Germline CDR1 GTSNPN, CDR2 SVGIG (reference sequence). CDR3 length: 15 residues. With 3 bases clipped from V and 3 bases from J, the junction kept 10 bases outside the gene matches. The CDR3 nucleotides read TGTGCCTGGAGCCAAAGGACAGGGAGTCACTACGAGCAGTACTTC. Residues: CAWSQRTGSHYEQYF.

The chain is built from TRBV11-2 and TRBJ1-1; D is unclear. Germline CDR1 and CDR2: SGHAT and FQNNGV. CDR3 length: 14 residues. Trimming took off 2 bases at V and 3 bases at J, with 10 bases between the two ends. The CDR3: CASSLLQSYTEAFF. The CDR3 bases are TGTGCCAGCAGCTTACTGCAGAGTTACACTGAAGCTTTCTTT.

This sequence joins TRBV28 and TRBJ1-1; tentatively, D is TRBD1 (5 bases). Trimming shortened V by 6 bases and J by 0 bases, and 11 bases separated the two germline ends. Germline loops: CDR1 MDHEN, CDR2 SYDVKM. The CDR3 runs 14 residues. The chain's CDR3 is CASRGGSLNTEAFF. In DNA, the CDR3 is TGTGCCAGCAGGGGGGGGAGCCTGAACACTGAAGCTTTCTTT.

This chain uses TRBV6-5 with TRBJ2-3; tentatively, D is TRBD2 (6 bases). Germline CDR1 and CDR2: MNHEY and SVGAGI. The CDR3 has 13 residues. Trimming stripped 4 bases from V and 8 bases from J, with 13 bases between. CDR3 sequence (DNA): TGTGCCAGCAGTTCGACTAGAAGCGGTACGCAGTATTTT. Translating it yields CASSSTRSGTQYF.

The chain combines TRBV7-6 with TRBJ2-7; 8 positions agree with TRBD2. The V gene end was trimmed by 5 bases and the J gene end by 4 bases; junction bases not matched to a gene: 10. Looked up from germline, CDR1 is SGHVS and CDR2 is FNYEAQ. The CDR3 consists of 15 residues. The CDR3 here is CASSRHFSGTYEQYF. In DNA, the CDR3 is TGTGCCAGCAGCCGCCATTTTAGCGGGACTTACGAGCAGTACTTC.

The rearrangement links TRBV6-5 to TRBJ2-7; 12 bases are a match to TRBD2. This CDR3 has 15 residues. Germline CDR1 MNHEY, CDR2 SVGAGI. V gave up 6 bases and J gave up 5 bases; unmatched junction bases: 8. In nucleotides, the CDR3 is TGTGCCAGCAGCCCTCTAGCGGGAGGGCCGAACGAGCAGTACTTC. Its translation is CASSPLAGGPNEQYF.

This chain uses TRBV27 with TRBJ2-7; D is perhaps TRBD1 (5 bases). The CDR3 sequence is 13 residues long. The V gene lost 8 bases and the J gene lost 1 base, with 12 bases spanning the gap. Looked up from germline, CDR1 is MNHEY and CDR2 is SMNVEV (reference sequence). DNA of the CDR3: TGTGCCAGCGCCGGCCCAGGGTCCTACGAGCAGTACTTC. As protein: CASAGPGSYEQYF.

The J gene is TRBJ1-1, the V gene TRBV29-1; TRBD1 agrees at 8 bases. After removal of 7 bases from V and 7 bases from J, the junction contained 2 bases not matched to a gene. The CDR3 sequence is 10 residues long. Germline V gene lookup returns CDR1 SQVTM and CDR2 ANQGSEA. CDR3 DNA sequence: TGCAGCGCCGGGACAGGTGAAGCTTTCTTT. Protein product: CSAGTGEAFF.

This clone has only one observation. The gene calls are TRBV15 and TRBJ2-6, with D uncertain. Germline CDR1 LNHNV, CDR2 YYDKDF (reference sequence). The CDR3 is 13 residues long. The V end was cut by 6 bases, the J end by 0 bases, with 3 bases between. CDR3 sequence: CATRNSGANVLTF. In nucleotides, the CDR3 is TGTGCCACCAGAAACTCTGGGGCCAACGTCCTGACTTTC.

This clone was seen a single time. CDR3 region: CAWSVQGGGQPQHF. The CDR3 region has the DNA TGTGCCTGGAGTGTACAGGGGGGAGGTCAGCCCCAGCATTTT. The chain employs TRBV30 and TRBJ1-5, with 8 positions matching TRBD1. The V gene end was trimmed by 0 bases and the J gene end by 6 bases; junction bases not matched to a gene: 4. Germline loops: CDR1 GTSNPN, CDR2 SVGIG (reference sequence). CDR3 size: 14 residues.

The chain employs TRBV15 and TRBJ2-3, with 7 bases fitting TRBD2. This CDR3 is 14 amino acids long. The ends lost 5 bases at V and 4 bases at J; junction bases unmatched: 6. CDR1 is LNHNV and CDR2 is YYDKDF in the germline V gene (reference sequence). The CDR3 DNA reads TGTGCCACCAGCCCCGAACTAGCGTCAGATACGCAGTATTTT. It is translated as CATSPELASDTQYF.

The gene calls are TRBV28 and TRBJ1-2, with a tentative D call TRBD1 (5 bases). The length of the CDR3 is 16 residues. Germline V gene lookup returns CDR1 MDHEN and CDR2 SYDVKM. V lost 5 bases and J 6 bases, leaving 22 bases between the germline ends. The DNA of the CDR3 is TGTGCCAGCAGTCTGTCCGGGACTCTAGAAGCAGATGGCTACACCTTC. Protein sequence: CASSLSGTLEADGYTF.

V and J are TRBV19 and TRBJ1-1, with unresolved D. V was cut by 3 bases and J by 1 base, with 6 bases left in between. Germline V gives CDR1 LNHDA, CDR2 SQIVND (reference sequence). The CDR3 extends over 13 amino acids. Here the CDR3 DNA reads TGTGCCAGTAGTATTGGGCAGAACACTGAAGCTTTCTTT. Translation gives CASSIGQNTEAFF.

The rearrangement uses TRBV19 and TRBJ1-1; D is unclear. The germline V gene encodes CDR1 LNHDA and CDR2 SQIVND (reference sequence). The germline V and J ends were trimmed by 8 bases and 0 bases, with 7 bases remaining between them. This CDR3 has 12 residues. CDR3 region: CASGRLNTEAFF. The CDR3 nucleotides are TGTGCCAGTGGACGGCTGAACACTGAAGCTTTCTTT.

J is TRBJ1-6 and V is TRBV10-3; maybe TRBD1 (6 bases). The V end lost 7 bases, the J end lost 6 bases, and 16 bases lay between the germline ends. Germline CDR1 reads ENHRY; CDR2 reads SYGVKD. The CDR3 is made up of 15 amino acids. Here the CDR3 reads CAINSGDRFNSPLHF. The CDR3 DNA sequence: TGTGCCATCAATTCCGGAGACAGGTTTAATTCACCCCTCCACTTT.

The chain uses TRBV7-9 and TRBJ1-1; D gene uncertain. In germline, CDR1 is SEHNR, CDR2 FQNEAQ (reference sequence). Between the trimmed V and J ends, which lost 5 bases and 3 bases, there was a span of 10 bases. The CDR3 loop spans 13 amino acids. The CDR3 nucleotides are TGTGCCAGCAGCCCTAGCGAGGACACTGAAGCTTTCTTT. Amino acid sequence: CASSPSEDTEAFF.

The V call is TRBV7-9, the J call TRBJ2-7, with 7 bases identical to TRBD2. The V segment lost 1 base and the J segment 3 bases; nucleotides outside the gene matches: 3. The CDR3 is 14 amino acids. Germline V gene sequence: CDR1 SEHNR, CDR2 FQNEAQ (reference sequence). CDR3 region: CASSLVGGDYEQYF. CDR3 in DNA: TGTGCCAGCAGCTTAGTGGGGGGGGACTACGAGCAGTACTTC.

The chain combines TRBV29-1 with TRBJ2-5; 10 bases agree with TRBD2. The V gene's germline CDR1 is SQVTM and CDR2 ANQGSEA. V lost 5 bases and J lost 4; bases outside the gene matches: 4. The CDR3 runs to 13 residues. The CDR3 region is CSVSLAGVETQYF. CDR3 coding DNA: TGCAGCGTTTCTCTAGCGGGAGTAGAGACCCAGTACTTC.

V is TRBV28 and J is TRBJ1-2; TRBD1 is a possible D gene (6 bases). V lost 5 bases and J 3 bases, leaving 22 bases between the germline ends. CDR3 length: 17 amino acids. Germline CDR1 reads MDHEN; CDR2 reads SYDVKM. The CDR3 loop is CASSGRYLGARDYGYTF. The CDR3 bases are TGTGCCAGCAGTGGCCGATATTTGGGGGCTAGGGACTATGGCTACACCTTC.

The chain combines TRBV27 with TRBJ2-7, with a weak D call TRBD1 (6 bases). V lost 4 bases, J lost 3 bases, and 16 bases lay in between. The CDR3 runs to 15 residues. In germline, CDR1 is MNHEY, CDR2 SMNVEV (reference sequence). CDR3 region: CASSWGIGGFYEQYF. The CDR3 DNA sequence: TGTGCCAGCAGTTGGGGTATAGGGGGATTCTACGAGCAGTACTTC.

The V and J genes are TRBV11-2 and TRBJ2-7; D call uncertain. Between the trimmed V and J ends, which lost 1 base and 5 bases, there was a span of 9 bases. CDR1 is SGHAT and CDR2 is FQNNGV in the germline V gene. The CDR3 covers 13 residues. The CDR3 loop reads CASSLGRWDEQYF. The CDR3 DNA is TGTGCCAGCAGCTTAGGTCGGTGGGACGAGCAGTACTTC.